Below, 9 T cell receptor beta chains from the same sample are listed, as sequenced in a study of shared clonotypes between healthy human individuals. Only in-frame clones appear in the TCRdb table, and some are missing; sequencing was by immunoSEQ multiplex PCR. The data show about 1.1 million clones, around 82% seen once. Sequencing was carried out using memory CD4+ T cells from PBMCs. Specified subset: CD45RA-negative fraction. Source of these receptors: a man between 18 and 29 years old in good health. Some clones in this sample may be carry-over from other donors' samples.

V gene TRBV5-8 combines with J gene TRBJ1-2; D call uncertain. Per the germline V gene, CDR1 is SGHTS and CDR2 is YDEGEE. Trimming took 0 bases from V and 5 from J, leaving 11 bases between them. The CDR3 runs to 14 residues. CDR3 sequence reads: CASSLEVGSYGYTF. For the CDR3, the DNA is TGTGCCAGCAGCTTGGAGGTCGGATCTTATGGCTACACCTTC.

In the case of this clone: The same CDR3 is also encoded by other DNA sequences in this sample. The rearrangement links TRBV18 to TRBJ2-3; tentative D call: TRBD2 (7 bases). V was trimmed by 3 bases and J by 1 base, leaving 11 bases between them. The length of the CDR3 is 15 residues. Germline-derived CDR1 and CDR2 are KGHSH and LQKENI. CDR3 amino acids: CASSPREGGTDTQYF. The CDR3 bases are TGTGCCAGCTCACCCAGGGAGGGGGGCACAGATACGCAGTATTTT.

This clone showed up just once. The chain is built from TRBV18 and TRBJ1-4; the match to TRBD1 covers 8 bases. Germline V gene data show CDR1 as KGHSH and CDR2 as LQKENI. CDR3 length: 15 residues. With V trimmed by 3 bases and J by 7 bases, 7 bases remained unmatched. This chain's CDR3 is CASSPGQGGLEKLFF. CDR3 DNA: TGTGCCAGCTCACCTGGACAGGGAGGACTTGAAAAACTGTTTTTT.

The genes are TRBV5-1 and TRBJ2-1; D gene unclear. The CDR3 runs to 16 residues. Trimming pared 0 bases from V and 0 bases from J, leaving 10 bases between. Germline V gene data show CDR1 as SGHRS and CDR2 as YFSETQ. CDR3 residues: CASSLDFASSYNEQFF. In DNA, the CDR3 is TGCGCCAGCAGCTTGGACTTTGCGAGCTCCTACAATGAGCAGTTCTTC.

The V and J genes are TRBV6-5 and TRBJ2-1, with 10 bases identical to TRBD2. Germline CDR1 and CDR2: MNHEY and SVGAGI. This CDR3 region has 15 residues. Trimming removed 2 bases from V and 5 bases from J; junction bases left unmatched: 3. CDR3 in DNA: TGTGCCAGCAGTTACCGGACTAGCGGCAACAATGAGCAGTTCTTC. It codes for CASSYRTSGNNEQFF.

The chain uses TRBV11-2 and TRBJ2-2; 13 positions agree with TRBD2. Germline trimming cut 0 bases from V and 6 bases from J; bases unmatched to any gene: 4. In germline, CDR1 is SGHAT, CDR2 FQNNGV. The CDR3 consists of 17 residues. CDR3 protein: CASSLDQGLAGAGELFF. DNA for the CDR3: TGTGCCAGCAGCTTAGATCAAGGACTAGCGGGAGCCGGGGAGCTGTTTTTT.

Notes on this clone: Additional DNA sequences in this sample encode the identical CDR3. The chain combines TRBV5-1 with TRBJ2-5, with TRBD1 as a possible D gene (5 bases). CDR1 SGHRS and CDR2 YFSETQ come from the germline V gene. CDR3 length: 14 amino acids. The germline V and J ends were trimmed by 3 bases and 1 base, with 10 bases remaining between them. Here the CDR3 reads CASSSQGSQETQYF. Written as DNA, the CDR3 is TGCGCCAGCAGCTCCCAGGGCTCCCAAGAGACCCAGTACTTC.

The CDR3 sequence is CASSVSRYNEQFF. The CDR3 coding sequence is TGTGCCAGCAGTGTAAGTAGGTACAATGAGCAGTTCTTC. The V call is TRBV28, the J call TRBJ2-1, with D unresolved. The germline gives CDR1 MDHEN, CDR2 SYDVKM. V lost 5 bases and J lost 4, with 9 bases in between. The CDR3 totals 13 residues.

The J gene is TRBJ2-3, the V gene TRBV6-5; TRBD1 aligns across 9 bases. Germline loops: CDR1 MNHEY, CDR2 SVGAGI. Trimming cost V 6 bases and J 0 bases; bases outside gene matches: 4. The CDR3 covers 15 residues. Here the CDR3 reads CASSTGTGSTDTQYF. The DNA of the CDR3 is TGTGCCAGCAGCACGGGGACAGGGAGCACAGATACGCAGTATTTT.